This T cell receptor (beta chain) was profiled in a study of T cell repertoires in cytomegalovirus infection. Study overall: Shared public TCR beta signatures pointed to both CMV infection and a matching HLA type.

TCRdb passed the reads through MiXCR, listing each CDR3 protein once. Here the sample spans about 310,000 distinct CDR3 sequences, 17% being singletons. The CDR3 spans 15 residues. Germline trimming cut 2 bases from V and 8 bases from J; bases unmatched to any gene: 4. Per the germline V gene, CDR1 is MNHEY and CDR2 is SVGAGI. This clonotype occurred many times. V and J are TRBV6-5 and TRBJ1-6; TRBD1 matches at 9 bases. Input material: PBMCs. The TCR sequence derives from a human donor in good health (CMV status not recorded). Some clones in this sample may be carry-over from other donors' samples. The CDR3 DNA reads TGTGCCAGCAGTTACGCCAGGACAGGGGATTCACCCCTCCACTTT. Translated, it gives CASSYARTGDSPLHF.